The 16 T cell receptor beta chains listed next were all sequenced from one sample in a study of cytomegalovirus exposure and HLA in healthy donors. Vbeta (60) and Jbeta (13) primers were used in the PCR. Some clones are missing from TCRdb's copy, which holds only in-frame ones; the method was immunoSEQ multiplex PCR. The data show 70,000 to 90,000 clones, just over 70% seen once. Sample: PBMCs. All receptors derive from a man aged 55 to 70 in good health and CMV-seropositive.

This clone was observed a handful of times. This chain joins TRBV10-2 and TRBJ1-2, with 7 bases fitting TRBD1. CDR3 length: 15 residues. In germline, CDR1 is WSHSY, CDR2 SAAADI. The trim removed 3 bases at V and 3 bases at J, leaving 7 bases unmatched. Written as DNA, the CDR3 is TGCGCCAGCAGTGACCTGCCGACAGGGTACTATGGCTACACCTTC. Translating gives CASSDLPTGYYGYTF.

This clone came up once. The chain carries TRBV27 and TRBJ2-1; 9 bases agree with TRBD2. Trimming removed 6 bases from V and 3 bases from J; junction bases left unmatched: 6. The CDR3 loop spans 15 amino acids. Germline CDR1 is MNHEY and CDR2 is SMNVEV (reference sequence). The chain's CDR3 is CASRPAGGNYNEQFF. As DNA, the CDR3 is TGTGCCAGCAGACCCGCGGGGGGGAACTACAATGAGCAGTTCTTC.

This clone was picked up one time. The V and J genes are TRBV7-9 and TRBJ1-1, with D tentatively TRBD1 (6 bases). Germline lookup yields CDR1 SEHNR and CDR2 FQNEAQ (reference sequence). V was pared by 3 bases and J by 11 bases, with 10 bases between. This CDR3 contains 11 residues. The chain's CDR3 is CASSFGGAAFF. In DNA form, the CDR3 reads TGTGCCAGCAGCTTCGGGGGGGCGGCTTTCTTT.

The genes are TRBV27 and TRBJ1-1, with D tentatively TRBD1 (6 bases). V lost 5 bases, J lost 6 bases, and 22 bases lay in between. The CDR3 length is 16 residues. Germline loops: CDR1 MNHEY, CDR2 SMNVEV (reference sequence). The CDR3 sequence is CASSQGFGKKLAEAFF. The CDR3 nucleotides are TGTGCCAGCAGTCAGGGGTTTGGTAAAAAACTCGCTGAAGCTTTCTTT.

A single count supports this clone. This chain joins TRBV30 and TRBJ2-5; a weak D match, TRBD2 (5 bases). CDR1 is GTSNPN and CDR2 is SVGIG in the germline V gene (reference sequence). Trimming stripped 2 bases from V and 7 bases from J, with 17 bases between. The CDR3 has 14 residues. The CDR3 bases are TGTGCCTGGAGTACCGGGGTCTTCCAGAGGACCCAGTACTTC. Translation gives CAWSTGVFQRTQYF.

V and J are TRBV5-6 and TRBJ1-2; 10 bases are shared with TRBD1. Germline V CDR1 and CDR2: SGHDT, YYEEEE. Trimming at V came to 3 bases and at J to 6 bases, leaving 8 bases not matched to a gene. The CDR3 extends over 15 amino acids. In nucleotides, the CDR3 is TGTGCCAGCAGCTCTTTCCGAGGGACAGGGGATGGCTACACCTTC. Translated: CASSSFRGTGDGYTF.

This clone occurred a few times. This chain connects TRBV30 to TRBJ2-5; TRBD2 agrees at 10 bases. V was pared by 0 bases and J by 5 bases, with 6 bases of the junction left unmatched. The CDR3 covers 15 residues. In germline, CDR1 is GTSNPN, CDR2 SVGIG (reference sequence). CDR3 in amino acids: CAWSVPAGGRETQYF. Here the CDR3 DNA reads TGTGCCTGGAGTGTACCAGCGGGGGGGCGGGAGACCCAGTACTTC.

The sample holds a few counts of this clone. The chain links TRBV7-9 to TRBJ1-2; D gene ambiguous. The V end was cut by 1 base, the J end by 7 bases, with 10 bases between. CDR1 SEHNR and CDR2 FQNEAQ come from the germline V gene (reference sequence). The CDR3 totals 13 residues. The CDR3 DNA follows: TGTGCCAGCAGCTTAGTCCCTCCGGGTGGCTACACCTTC. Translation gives CASSLVPPGGYTF. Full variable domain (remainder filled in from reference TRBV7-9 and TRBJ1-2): DTGVSQNPRHKITKRGQNVTFRCDPISEHNRLYWYRQTLGQGPEFLTYFQNEAQLEKSRLLSDRFSAERPKGSFSTLEIQRTEQGDSAMYLCASSLVPPGGYTFGSGTRLTVV.

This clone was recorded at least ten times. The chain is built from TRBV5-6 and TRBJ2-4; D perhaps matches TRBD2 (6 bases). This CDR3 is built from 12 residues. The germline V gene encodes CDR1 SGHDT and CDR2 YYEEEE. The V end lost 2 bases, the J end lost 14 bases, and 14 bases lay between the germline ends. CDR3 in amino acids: CASSFSGREEYF. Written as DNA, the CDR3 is TGTGCCAGCAGCTTTAGTGGCAGGGAGGAGTACTTC.

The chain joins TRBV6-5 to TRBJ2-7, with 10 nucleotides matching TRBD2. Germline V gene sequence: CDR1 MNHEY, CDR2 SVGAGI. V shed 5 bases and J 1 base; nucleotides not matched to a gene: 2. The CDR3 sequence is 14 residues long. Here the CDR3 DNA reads TGTGCCAGCAGTGAGCGGGGGGGGTCCTACGAGCAGTACTTC. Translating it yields CASSERGGSYEQYF.

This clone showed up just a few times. As DNA, the CDR3 is TGTGCCAGCAGCCGCCGGGACAGGGGAGCGACTGGATCCGGCTACACCTTC. It translates to CASSRRDRGATGSGYTF. The V and J genes are TRBV14 and TRBJ1-2, with 10 bases aligning to TRBD1. The germline CDR1 and CDR2 sequences are SGHDN and FVKESK. With 4 bases clipped from V and 8 bases from J, the junction kept 16 bases outside the gene matches. This CDR3 has 17 amino acids.

CDR3 DNA sequence: TGCGCCAGCAGCTTGGCCGGGGGGAGCTCCTACGAGCAGTACTTC. It specifies CASSLAGGSSYEQYF. The chain uses TRBV5-1 and TRBJ2-7; 7 bases fit TRBD2. V lost 0 bases, J lost 0 bases, and 3 bases stayed unmatched. The CDR3 has 15 residues. The germline CDR1 and CDR2 sequences are SGHRS and YFSETQ.

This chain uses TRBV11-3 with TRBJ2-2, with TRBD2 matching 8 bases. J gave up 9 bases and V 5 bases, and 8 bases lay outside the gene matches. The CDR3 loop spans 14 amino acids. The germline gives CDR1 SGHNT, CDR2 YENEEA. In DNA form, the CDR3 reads TGTGCCAGCAGCCCCGGCGGGGGGATTAGGGAGCTGTTTTTT. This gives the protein CASSPGGGIRELFF.

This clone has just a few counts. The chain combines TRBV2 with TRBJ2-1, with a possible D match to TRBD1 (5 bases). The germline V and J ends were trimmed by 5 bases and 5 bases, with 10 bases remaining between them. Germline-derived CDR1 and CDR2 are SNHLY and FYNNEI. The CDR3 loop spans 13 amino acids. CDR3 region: CASSWAGNNEQFF. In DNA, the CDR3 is TGTGCCAGCAGTTGGGCAGGGAACAATGAGCAGTTCTTC. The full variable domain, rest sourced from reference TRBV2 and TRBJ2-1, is EPEVTQTPSHQVTQMGQEVILRCVPISNHLYFYWYRQILGQKVEFLVSFYNNEISEKSEIFDDQFSVERPDGSNFTLKIRSTKLEDSAMYFCASSWAGNNEQFFGPGTRLTVL.

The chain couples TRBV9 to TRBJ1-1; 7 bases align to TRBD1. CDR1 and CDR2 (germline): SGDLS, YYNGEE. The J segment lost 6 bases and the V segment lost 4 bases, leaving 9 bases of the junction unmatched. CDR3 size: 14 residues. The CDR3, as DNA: TGTGCCAGCAGCATCACCGACAGGGCTCCTGAAGCTTTCTTT. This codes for CASSITDRAPEAFF.

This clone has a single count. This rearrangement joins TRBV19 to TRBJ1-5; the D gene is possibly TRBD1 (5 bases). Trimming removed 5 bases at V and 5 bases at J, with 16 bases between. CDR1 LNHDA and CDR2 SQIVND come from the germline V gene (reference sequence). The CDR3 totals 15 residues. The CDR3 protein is CASSPWAGKDQPQHF. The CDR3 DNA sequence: TGTGCCAGTAGTCCCTGGGCAGGGAAGGATCAGCCCCAGCATTTT. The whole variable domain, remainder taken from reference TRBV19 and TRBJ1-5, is DGGITQSPKYLFRKEGQNVTLSCEQNLNHDAMYWYRQDPGQGLRLIYYSQIVNDFQKGDIAEGYSVSREKKESFPLTVTSAQKNPTAFYLCASSPWAGKDQPQHFGDGTRLSIL.